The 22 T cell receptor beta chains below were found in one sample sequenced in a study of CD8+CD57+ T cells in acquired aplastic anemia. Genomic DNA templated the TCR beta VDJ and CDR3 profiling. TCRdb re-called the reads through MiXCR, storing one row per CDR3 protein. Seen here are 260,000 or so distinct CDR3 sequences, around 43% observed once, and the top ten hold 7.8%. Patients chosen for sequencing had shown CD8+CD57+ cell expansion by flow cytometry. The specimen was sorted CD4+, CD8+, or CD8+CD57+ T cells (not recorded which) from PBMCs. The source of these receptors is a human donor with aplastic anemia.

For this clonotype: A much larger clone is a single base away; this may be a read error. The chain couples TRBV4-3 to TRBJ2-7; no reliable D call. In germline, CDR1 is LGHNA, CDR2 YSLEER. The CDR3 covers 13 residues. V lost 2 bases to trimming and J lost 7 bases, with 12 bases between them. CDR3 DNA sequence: TGCGCCAGCAGCCAAAAAGAACACAATGAGCAGTACTTC. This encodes CASSQKEHNEQYF.

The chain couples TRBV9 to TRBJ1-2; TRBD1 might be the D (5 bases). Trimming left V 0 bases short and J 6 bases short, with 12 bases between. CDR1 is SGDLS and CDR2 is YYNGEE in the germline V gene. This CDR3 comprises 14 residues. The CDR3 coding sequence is TGTGCCAGCAGCGTAGCAATGGGGCGCCATGGCTACACCTTC. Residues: CASSVAMGRHGYTF. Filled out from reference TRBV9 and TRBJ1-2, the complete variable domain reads DSGVTQTPKHLITATGQRVTLRCSPRSGDLSVYWYQQSLDQGLQFLIQYYNGEERAKGNILERFSAQQFPDLHSELNLSSLELGDSALYFCASSVAMGRHGYTFGSGTRLTVV.

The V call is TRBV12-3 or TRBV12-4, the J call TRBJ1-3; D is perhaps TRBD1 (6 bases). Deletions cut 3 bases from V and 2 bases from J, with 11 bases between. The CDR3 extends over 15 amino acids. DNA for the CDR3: TGTGCCAGCAGTTTTGGGGGGCTTACTGGAAACACCATATATTTT. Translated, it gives CASSFGGLTGNTIYF.

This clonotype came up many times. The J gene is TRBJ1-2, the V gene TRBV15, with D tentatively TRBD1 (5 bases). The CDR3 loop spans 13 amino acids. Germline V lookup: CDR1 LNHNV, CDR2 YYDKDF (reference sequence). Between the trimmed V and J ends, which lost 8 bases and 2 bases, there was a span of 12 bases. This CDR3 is CATSGGENYGYTF. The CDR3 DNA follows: TGTGCCACCTCTGGGGGGGAAAACTATGGCTACACCTTC.

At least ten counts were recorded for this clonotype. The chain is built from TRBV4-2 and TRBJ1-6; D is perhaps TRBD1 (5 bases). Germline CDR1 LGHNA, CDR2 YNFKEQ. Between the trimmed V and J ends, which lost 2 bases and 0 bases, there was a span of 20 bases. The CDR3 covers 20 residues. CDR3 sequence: CASSQPRAAGYSSYNSPLHF. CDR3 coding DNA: TGTGCCAGCAGCCAACCCAGGGCGGCAGGGTATAGCTCCTATAATTCACCCCTCCACTTT.

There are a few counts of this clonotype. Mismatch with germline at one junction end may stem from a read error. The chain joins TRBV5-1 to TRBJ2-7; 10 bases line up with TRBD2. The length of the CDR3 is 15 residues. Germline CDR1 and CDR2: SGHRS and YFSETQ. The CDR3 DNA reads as TGTGCCAGCAGCGTAGGACTAGCGGTCTCCTACGAGCAGTACTTC. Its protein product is CASSVGLAVSYEQYF.

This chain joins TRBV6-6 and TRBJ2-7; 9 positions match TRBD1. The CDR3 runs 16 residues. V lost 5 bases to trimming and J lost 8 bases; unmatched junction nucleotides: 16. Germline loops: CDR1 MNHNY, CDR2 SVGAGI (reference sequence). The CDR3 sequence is CASSNDPTTGGGKQYF. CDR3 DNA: TGTGCCAGCAGTAACGACCCCACAACAGGGGGCGGGAAGCAGTACTTC.

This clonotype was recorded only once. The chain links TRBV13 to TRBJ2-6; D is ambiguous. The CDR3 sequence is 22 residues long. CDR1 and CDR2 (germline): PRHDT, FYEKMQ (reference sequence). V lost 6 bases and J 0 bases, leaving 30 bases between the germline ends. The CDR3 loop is CASSYSDVSFVIGDSGANVLTF. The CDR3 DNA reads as TGTGCCAGCAGTTACTCAGATGTTAGTTTCGTTATCGGCGACTCTGGGGCCAACGTCCTGACTTTC.

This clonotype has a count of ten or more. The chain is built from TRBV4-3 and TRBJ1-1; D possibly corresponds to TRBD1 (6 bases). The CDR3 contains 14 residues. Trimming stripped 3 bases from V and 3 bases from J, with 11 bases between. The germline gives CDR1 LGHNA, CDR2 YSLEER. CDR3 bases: TGCGCCAGCAGCCAGCAGGAGGGGGACACTGAAGCTTTCTTT. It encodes CASSQQEGDTEAFF.

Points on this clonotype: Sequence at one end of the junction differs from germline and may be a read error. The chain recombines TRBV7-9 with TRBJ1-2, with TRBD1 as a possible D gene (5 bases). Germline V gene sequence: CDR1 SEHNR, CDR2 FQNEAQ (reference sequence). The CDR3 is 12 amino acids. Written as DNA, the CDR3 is TGTGCCAGCAGCTTGAGTTGGAGGGGCTGCACCTTC. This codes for CASSLSWRGCTF. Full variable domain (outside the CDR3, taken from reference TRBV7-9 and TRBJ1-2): DTGVSQNPRHKITKRGQNVTFRCDPISEHNRLYWYRQTLGQGPEFLTYFQNEAQLEKSRLLSDRFSAERPKGSFSTLEIQRTEQGDSAMYLCASSLSWRGCTFGSGTRLTVV.

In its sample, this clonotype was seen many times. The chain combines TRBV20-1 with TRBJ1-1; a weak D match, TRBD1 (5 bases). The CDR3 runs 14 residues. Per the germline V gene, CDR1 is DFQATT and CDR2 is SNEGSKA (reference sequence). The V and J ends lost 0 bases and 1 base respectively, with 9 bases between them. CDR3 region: CSARDWGANTEAFF. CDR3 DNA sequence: TGCAGTGCTAGAGATTGGGGCGCGAACACTGAAGCTTTCTTT.

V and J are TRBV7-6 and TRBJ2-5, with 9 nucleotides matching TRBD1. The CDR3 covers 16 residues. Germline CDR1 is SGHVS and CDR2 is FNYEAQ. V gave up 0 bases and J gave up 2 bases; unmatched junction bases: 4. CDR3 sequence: CASSLAPGTGQETQYF. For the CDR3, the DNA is TGTGCCAGCAGCTTAGCCCCCGGGACAGGGCAAGAGACCCAGTACTTC.

Here the CDR3 reads CASSEGLELYEQYF. CDR3 sequence (DNA): TGTGCCAGCAGTGAAGGGTTGGAGTTATACGAGCAGTACTTC. The chain couples TRBV2 to TRBJ2-7; D ambiguous. Trimming left V 1 base short and J 4 bases short, with 11 bases between. Germline CDR1 SNHLY, CDR2 FYNNEI. The CDR3 has 14 amino acids.

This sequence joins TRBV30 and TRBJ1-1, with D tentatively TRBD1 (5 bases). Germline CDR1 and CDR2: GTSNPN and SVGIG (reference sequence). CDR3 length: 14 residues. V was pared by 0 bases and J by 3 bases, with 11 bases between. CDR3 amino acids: CAWSVGERDTEAFF. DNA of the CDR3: TGTGCCTGGAGTGTGGGGGAGAGGGACACTGAAGCTTTCTTT.

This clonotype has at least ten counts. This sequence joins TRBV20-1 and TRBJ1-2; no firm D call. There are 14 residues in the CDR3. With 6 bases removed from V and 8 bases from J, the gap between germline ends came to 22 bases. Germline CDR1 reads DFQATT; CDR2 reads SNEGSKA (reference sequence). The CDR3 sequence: CSAQSGPQSGGYTF. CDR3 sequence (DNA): TGCAGTGCCCAAAGCGGGCCTCAAAGTGGCGGCTACACCTTC.

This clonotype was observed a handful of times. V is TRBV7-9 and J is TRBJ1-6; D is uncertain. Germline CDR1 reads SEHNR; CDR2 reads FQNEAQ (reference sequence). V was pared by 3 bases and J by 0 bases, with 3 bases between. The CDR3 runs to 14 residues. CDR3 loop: CASSFSSYNSPLHF. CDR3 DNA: TGTGCCAGCAGCTTTAGCTCCTATAATTCACCCCTCCACTTT.

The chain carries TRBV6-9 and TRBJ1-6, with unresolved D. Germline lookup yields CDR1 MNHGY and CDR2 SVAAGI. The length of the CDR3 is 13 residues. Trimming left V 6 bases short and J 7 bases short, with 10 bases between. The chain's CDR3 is CASRSNGNSPLHF. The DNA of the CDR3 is TGTGCCAGCAGGAGTAACGGGAATTCACCCCTCCACTTT.

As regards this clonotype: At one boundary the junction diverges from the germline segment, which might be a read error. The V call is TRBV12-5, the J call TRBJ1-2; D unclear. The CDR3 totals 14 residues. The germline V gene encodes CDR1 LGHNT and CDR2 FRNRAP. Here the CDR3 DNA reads TGTGCCAGCAGTTTCCCTGTTGGACTCTATGGCTACGCCTTC. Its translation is CASSFPVGLYGYAF.

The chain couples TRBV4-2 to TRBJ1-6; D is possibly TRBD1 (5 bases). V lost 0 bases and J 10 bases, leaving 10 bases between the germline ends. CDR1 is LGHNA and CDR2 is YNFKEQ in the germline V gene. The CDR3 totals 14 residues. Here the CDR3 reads CASSQDPGRSPLHF. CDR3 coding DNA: TGTGCCAGCAGCCAAGACCCGGGACGGTCACCCCTCCACTTT.

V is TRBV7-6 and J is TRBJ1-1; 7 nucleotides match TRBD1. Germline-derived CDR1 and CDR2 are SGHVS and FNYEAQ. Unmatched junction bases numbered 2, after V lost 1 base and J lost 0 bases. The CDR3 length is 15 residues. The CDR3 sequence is CASSLGQGMNTEAFF. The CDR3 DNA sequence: TGTGCCAGCAGCTTAGGACAGGGCATGAACACTGAAGCTTTCTTT.

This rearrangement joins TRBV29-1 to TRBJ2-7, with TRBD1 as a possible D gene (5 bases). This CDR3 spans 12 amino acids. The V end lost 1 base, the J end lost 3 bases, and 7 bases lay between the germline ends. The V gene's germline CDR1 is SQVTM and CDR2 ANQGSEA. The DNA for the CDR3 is TGCAGCGTTGAAGGCAGGGACTACGAGCAGTACTTC. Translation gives CSVEGRDYEQYF.

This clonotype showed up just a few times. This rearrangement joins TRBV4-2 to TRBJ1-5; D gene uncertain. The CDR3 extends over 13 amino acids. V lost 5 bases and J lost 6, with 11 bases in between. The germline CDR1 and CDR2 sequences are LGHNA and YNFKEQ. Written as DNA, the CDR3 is TGTGCCAGCAGCTCTAGGGTCTCTCAGCCCCAGCATTTT. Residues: CASSSRVSQPQHF.